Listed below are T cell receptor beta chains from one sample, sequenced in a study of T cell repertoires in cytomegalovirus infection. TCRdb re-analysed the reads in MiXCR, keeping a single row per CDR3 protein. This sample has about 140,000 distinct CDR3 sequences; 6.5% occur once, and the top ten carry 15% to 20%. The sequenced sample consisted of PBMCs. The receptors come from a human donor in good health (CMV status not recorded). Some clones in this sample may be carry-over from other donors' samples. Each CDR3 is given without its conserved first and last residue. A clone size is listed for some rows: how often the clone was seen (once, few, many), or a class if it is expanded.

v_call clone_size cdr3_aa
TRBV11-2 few ASSSYRGRGTDTQY
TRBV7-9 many ASSLGAPGGSTDTQY
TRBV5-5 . ASSLGPDRSYEQY
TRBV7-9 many ASRTSGQGLGNEQF
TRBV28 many ASWARKRNTEAF
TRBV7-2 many ASSRQAFSGYT
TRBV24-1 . ATSDPPGTGAAGELF
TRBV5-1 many ASSYGGLNTEAF
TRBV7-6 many ASSLGSGGWNTEAF
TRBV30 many AWRARIGTENTEAF
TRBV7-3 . ASSLDLPDSGAF